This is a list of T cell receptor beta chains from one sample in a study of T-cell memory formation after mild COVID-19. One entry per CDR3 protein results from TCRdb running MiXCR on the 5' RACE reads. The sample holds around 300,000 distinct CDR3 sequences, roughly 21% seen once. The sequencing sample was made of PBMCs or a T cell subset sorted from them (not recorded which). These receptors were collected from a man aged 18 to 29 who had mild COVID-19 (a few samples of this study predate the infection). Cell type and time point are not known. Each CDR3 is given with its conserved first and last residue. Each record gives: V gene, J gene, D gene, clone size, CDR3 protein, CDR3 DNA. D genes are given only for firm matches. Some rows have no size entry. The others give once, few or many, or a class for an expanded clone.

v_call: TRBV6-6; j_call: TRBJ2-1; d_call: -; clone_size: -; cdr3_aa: CASSRLVGSSYNEQFF; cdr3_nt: TGTGCCAGCAGTAGACTCGTAGGGTCCTCCTACAATGAGCAGTTCTTC
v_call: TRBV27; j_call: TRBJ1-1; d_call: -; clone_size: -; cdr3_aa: CASSLSGAGNTEAFF; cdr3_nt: TGTGCCAGCAGTTTATCAGGAGCAGGGAACACTGAAGCTTTCTTT
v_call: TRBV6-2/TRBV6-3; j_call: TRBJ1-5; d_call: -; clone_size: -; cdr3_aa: CASNWDVNQPQHF; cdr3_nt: TGTGCCAGCAACTGGGACGTCAATCAGCCCCAGCATTTT
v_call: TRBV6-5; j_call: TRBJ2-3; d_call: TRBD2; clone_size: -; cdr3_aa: CASSHELAGDTQYF; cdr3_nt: TGTGCCAGCAGCCACGAACTAGCGGGGGACACGCAGTATTTT
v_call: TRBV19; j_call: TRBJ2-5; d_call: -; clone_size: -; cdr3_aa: CASSISSLREETQYF; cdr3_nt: TGTGCCAGTAGTATCTCCTCCCTGCGGGAAGAGACCCAGTACTTC
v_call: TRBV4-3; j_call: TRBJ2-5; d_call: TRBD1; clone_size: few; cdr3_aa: CASSRGIGTGTPETQYF; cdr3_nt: TGCGCCAGCAGCCGGGGGATCGGGACAGGGACGCCGGAGACCCAGTACTTC
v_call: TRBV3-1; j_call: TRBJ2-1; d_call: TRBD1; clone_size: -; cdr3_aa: CASSQVPETGVSEQFF; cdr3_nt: TGTGCCAGCAGCCAAGTGCCCGAGACAGGGGTAAGCGAGCAGTTCTTC
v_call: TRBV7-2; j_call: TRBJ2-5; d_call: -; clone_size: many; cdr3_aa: CASSGARETQYF; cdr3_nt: TGTGCCAGCAGTGGGGCAAGAGAGACCCAGTACTTC
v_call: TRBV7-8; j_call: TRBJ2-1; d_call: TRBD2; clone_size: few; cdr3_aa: CATGVLAGSNEQFF; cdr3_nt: TGTGCCACCGGAGTGCTAGCGGGCTCCAATGAGCAGTTCTTC
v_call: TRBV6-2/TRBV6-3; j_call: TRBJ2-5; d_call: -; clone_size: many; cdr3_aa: CASRTRYQETQYF; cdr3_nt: TGTGCCAGCAGAACCAGGTACCAAGAGACCCAGTACTTC
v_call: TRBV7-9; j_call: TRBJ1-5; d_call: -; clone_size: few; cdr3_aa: CASSSIRTEGNQPQHF; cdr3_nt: TGTGCCAGCAGCTCGATACGTACAGAGGGCAATCAGCCCCAGCATTTT
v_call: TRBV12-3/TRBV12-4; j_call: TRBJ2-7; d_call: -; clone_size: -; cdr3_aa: CASRAGFYEQYF; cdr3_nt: TGTGCCAGCAGGGCAGGGTTCTACGAGCAGTACTTC
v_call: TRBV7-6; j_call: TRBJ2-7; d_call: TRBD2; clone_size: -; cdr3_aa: CASSWGTGLAGYEQYF; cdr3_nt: TGTGCCAGCAGCTGGGGCACGGGACTAGCGGGCTACGAGCAGTACTTC
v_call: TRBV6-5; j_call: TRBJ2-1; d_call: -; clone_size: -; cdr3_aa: CATRRGTGPTYNEQFF; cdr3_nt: TGTGCCACCCGACGAGGAACGGGACCTACCTACAATGAGCAGTTCTTC
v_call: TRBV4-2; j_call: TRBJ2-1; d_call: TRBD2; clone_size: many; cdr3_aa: CASSQETTSGGSEQFF; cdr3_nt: TGTGCCAGCAGCCAAGAGACGACTAGCGGGGGGAGTGAGCAGTTCTTC
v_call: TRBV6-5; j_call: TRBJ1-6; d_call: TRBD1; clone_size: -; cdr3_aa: CASRGTGDSPLHF; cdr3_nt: TGTGCCAGCAGAGGGACAGGGGATTCACCCCTCCACTTT
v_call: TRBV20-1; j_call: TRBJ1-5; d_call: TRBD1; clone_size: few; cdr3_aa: CSASRGVDQPQHF; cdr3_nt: TGCAGTGCTAGCAGGGGGGTCGATCAGCCCCAGCATTTT
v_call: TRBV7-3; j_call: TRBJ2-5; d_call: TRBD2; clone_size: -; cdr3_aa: CASSPAGDTETQYF; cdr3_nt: TGTGCCAGCAGCCCAGCGGGGGACACGGAGACCCAGTACTTC
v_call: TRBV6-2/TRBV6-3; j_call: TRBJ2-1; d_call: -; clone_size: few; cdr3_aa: CASSYSTIRQYNEQFF; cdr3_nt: TGTGCCAGCAGTTACTCGACCATCCGTCAATACAATGAGCAGTTCTTC
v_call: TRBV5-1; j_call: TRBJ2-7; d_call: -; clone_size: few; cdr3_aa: CASSLAVSYEQYF; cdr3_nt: TGCGCCAGCAGCTTAGCAGTGTCCTACGAGCAGTACTTC
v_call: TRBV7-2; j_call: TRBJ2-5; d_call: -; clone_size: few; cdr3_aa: CASSLARYQETQYF; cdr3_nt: TGTGCCAGCAGCTTAGCCAGGTACCAAGAGACCCAGTACTTC
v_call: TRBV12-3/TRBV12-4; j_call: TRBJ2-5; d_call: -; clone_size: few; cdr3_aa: CASTPAQGNQETQYF; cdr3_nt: TGTGCCAGCACACCAGCACAGGGAAACCAAGAGACCCAGTACTTC
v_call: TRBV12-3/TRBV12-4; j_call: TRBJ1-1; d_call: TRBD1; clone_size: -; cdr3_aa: CASTATGYATEAFF; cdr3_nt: TGTGCCAGCACCGCGACAGGGTACGCCACTGAAGCTTTCTTT
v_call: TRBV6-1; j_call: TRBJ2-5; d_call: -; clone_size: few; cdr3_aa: CASTKQETQYF; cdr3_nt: TGTGCCAGCACTAAGCAGGAGACCCAGTACTTC
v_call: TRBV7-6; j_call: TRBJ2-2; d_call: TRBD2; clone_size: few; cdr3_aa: CASSSGLAGLRTGELFF; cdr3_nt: TGTGCCAGCAGCTCGGGACTAGCGGGCCTGCGGACCGGGGAGCTGTTTTTT
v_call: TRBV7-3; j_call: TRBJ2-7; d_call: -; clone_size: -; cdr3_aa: CASSLDGYDEQYF; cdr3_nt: TGTGCCAGCAGCTTAGACGGGTACGACGAGCAGTACTTC
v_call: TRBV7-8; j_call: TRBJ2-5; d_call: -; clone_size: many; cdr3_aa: CASSLGSYQETQYF; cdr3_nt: TGTGCCAGCAGCTTAGGATCGTACCAAGAGACCCAGTACTTC
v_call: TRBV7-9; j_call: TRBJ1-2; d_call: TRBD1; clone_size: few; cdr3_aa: CASSSPDRGRYGYTF; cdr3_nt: TGTGCCAGCAGCTCACCGGACAGGGGGCGTTATGGCTACACCTTC
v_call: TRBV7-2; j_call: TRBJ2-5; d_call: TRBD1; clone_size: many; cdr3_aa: CASSRQGAGETQYF; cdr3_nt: TGTGCCAGCAGCCGCCAGGGGGCGGGAGAGACCCAGTACTTC
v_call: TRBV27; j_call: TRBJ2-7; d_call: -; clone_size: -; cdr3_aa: CASSPTLHYEQYF; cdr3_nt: TGTGCCAGCAGCCCGACACTCCACTACGAGCAGTACTTC
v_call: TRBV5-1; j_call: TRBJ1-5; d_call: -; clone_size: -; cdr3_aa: CASSEDGDSNQPQHF; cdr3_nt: TGCGCCAGCAGCGAGGACGGCGATAGCAATCAGCCCCAGCATTTT
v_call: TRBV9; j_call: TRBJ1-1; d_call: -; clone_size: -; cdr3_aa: CASRGNQGTEAFF; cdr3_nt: TGTGCCAGCAGGGGAAACCAGGGGACTGAAGCTTTCTTT
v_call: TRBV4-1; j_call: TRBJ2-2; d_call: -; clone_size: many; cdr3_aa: CASSFRTNTGELFF; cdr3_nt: TGCGCCAGCAGCTTCAGGACGAACACCGGGGAGCTGTTTTTT
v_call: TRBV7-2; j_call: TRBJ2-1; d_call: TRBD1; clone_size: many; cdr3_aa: CASSFDRGGNEQFF; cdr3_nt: TGTGCCAGCAGCTTTGACAGGGGTGGGAATGAGCAGTTCTTC
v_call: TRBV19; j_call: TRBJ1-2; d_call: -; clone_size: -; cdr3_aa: CASSIDTYGYTF; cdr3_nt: TGTGCCAGTAGTATAGACACCTATGGCTACACCTTC
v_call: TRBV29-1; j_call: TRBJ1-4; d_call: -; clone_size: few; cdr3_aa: CSVEVPWTPNEKLFF; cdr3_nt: TGCAGCGTTGAAGTTCCCTGGACGCCTAATGAAAAACTGTTTTTT
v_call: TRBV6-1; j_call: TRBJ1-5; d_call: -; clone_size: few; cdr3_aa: CASTTGYRGNQPQHF; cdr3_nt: TGTGCCAGCACCACGGGGTATCGGGGCAATCAGCCCCAGCATTTT
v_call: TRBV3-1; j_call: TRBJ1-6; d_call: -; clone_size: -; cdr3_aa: CASSQGVRNSPLHF; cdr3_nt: TGTGCCAGCAGCCAGGGGGTGAGGAATTCACCCCTCCACTTT
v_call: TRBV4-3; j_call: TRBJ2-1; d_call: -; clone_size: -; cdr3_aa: CASSQELGGSYNEQFF; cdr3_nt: TGCGCCAGCAGCCAAGAGTTAGGCGGCTCCTACAATGAGCAGTTCTTC
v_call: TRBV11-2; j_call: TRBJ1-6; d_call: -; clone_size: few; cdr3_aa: CASSLESSYNSPLHF; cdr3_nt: TGTGCCAGCAGCTTGGAGAGCTCCTATAATTCACCCCTCCACTTT
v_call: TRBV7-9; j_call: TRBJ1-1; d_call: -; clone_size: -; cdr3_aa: CASSLWLNWQLNTEAFF; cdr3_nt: TGTGCCAGCAGCTTATGGCTGAACTGGCAGTTGAACACTGAAGCTTTCTTT
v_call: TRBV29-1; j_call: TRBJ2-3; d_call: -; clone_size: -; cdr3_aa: CSATSYRTGPTDTQYF; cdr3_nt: TGCAGCGCTACGAGCTACCGGACGGGACCCACAGATACGCAGTATTTT
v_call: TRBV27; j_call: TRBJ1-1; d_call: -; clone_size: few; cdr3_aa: CASRLQGVNTEAFF; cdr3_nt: TGTGCCAGCAGACTACAGGGTGTGAACACTGAAGCTTTCTTT
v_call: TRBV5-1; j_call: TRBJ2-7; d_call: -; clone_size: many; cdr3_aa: CASSGSYEQYF; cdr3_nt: TGTGCCAGCAGCGGCTCCTACGAGCAGTACTTC
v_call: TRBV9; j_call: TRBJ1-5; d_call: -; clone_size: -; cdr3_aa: CASASPGSNQPQHF; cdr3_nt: TGTGCCAGCGCCTCGCCGGGGTCCAATCAGCCCCAGCATTTT
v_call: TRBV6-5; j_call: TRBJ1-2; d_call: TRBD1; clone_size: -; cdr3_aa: CASSPYRGDGYTF; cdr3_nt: TGTGCCAGCAGTCCCTACAGGGGAGACGGCTACACCTTC
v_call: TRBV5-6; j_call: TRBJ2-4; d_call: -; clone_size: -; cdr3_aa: CASLRFRELNIQYF; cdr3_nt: TGTGCCAGCCTTCGCTTCCGGGAGCTAAACATTCAGTACTTC
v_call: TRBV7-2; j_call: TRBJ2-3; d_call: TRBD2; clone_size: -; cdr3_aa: CASSRGRGDTQYF; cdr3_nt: TGTGCCAGCAGCCGCGGGAGGGGAGATACGCAGTATTTT
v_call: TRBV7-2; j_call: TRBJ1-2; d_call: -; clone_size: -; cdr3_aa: CASSPRPTQNYGYTF; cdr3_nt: TGTGCCAGCAGCCCCCGACCTACACAGAACTATGGCTACACCTTC
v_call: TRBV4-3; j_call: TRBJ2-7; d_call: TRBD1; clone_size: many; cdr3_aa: CASSQLAGGQGFEQYF; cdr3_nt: TGCGCCAGCAGCCAGCTAGCCGGGGGACAGGGGTTCGAGCAGTACTTC
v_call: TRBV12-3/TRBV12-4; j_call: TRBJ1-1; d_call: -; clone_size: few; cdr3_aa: CASSPRVMNTEAFF; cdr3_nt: TGTGCCAGCAGTCCCCGAGTTATGAACACTGAAGCTTTCTTT
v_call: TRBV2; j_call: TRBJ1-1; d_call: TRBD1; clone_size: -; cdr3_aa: CASTTGENTEAFF; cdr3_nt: TGTGCCAGCACAACAGGGGAGAACACTGAAGCTTTCTTT
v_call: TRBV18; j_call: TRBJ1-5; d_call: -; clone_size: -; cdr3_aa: CASSPLGAAASNQPQHF; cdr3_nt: TGTGCCAGCTCACCGTTAGGGGCGGCGGCGAGCAATCAGCCCCAGCATTTT
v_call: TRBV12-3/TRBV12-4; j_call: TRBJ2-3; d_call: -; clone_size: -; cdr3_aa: CASRGTGPTEQYF; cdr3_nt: TGTGCCAGCAGAGGGACCGGGCCGACTGAGCAGTATTTT
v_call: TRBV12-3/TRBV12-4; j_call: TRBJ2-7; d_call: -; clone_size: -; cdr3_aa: CASSFGPGRYEQYF; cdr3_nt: -
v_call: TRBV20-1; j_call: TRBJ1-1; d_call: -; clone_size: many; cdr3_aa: CSAPTGSSTEAFF; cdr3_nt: TGCAGTGCCCCAACAGGGTCATCTACTGAAGCTTTCTTT
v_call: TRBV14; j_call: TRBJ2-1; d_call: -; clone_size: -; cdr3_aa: CASSRQDLNEQFF; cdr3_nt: TGTGCCAGTTCTCGACAGGACCTCAATGAGCAGTTCTTC
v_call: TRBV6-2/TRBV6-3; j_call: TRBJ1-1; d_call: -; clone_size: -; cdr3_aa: CASRYMGASSEAFF; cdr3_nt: TGTGCCAGCCGATATATGGGGGCAAGTTCCGAAGCTTTCTTT